These 30 T cell receptor beta chains were sequenced from one sample in a study of metastatic and nonmetastatic thyroid tumors. Among the patients, none had received any treatment before thyroid surgery. TCRdb re-called clones from the PCR reads using MiXCR. The sample includes 20,000 or so clones, about 15% of them seen just once. Sequencing used tumor tissue. The receptors were sampled from a female donor with papillary thyroid cancer or a benign thyroid nodule (not recorded which). Some clones in this sample may be carry-over from other donors' samples.

V usage is TRBV12-3 or TRBV12-4 and J usage is TRBJ2-5; 9 bases align to TRBD2. Trimming cost V 3 bases and J 5 bases; bases outside gene matches: 13. The CDR3 totals 17 residues. The DNA for the CDR3 is TGTGCCAGCAGTTTCAGCGGGAGGTGGCCAGGAGGGGAGACCCAGTACTTC. Encoded protein: CASSFSGRWPGGETQYF.

This clone has a count of ten or more. This chain's CDR3 is CASSQAGRNNEQFF. CDR3 DNA sequence: TGTGCCAGCAGCCAAGCGGGACGGAACAATGAGCAGTTCTTC. The chain has TRBV14 and TRBJ2-1; TRBD1 or TRBD2 may be the D gene (5 bases each). Trimming took 1 base from V and 5 from J, leaving 9 bases between them. CDR1 is SGHDN, CDR2 FVKESK, per germline. This CDR3 is 14 amino acids long.

CDR3 bases: TGTGCCAGCAGTGTCGGACGTGAGGTGTCTAATGAGCAGTTCTTC. This sequence encodes CASSVGREVSNEQFF. This sequence joins TRBV6-4 and TRBJ2-1; D is ambiguous. CDR1 is MRHNA and CDR2 is SNTAGT in the germline V gene. V gave up 4 bases and J gave up 7 bases, with 17 bases separating them. The CDR3 has 15 amino acids.

This clone was detected ten times or more. This may be a read error, as it is one base from a much larger clone. The chain employs TRBV5-1 and TRBJ1-1; D is unclear. Germline-derived CDR1 and CDR2 are SGHRS and YFSETQ. The CDR3 is made up of 13 amino acids. CDR3 sequence reads: CTSSLAGNTEAFF. The DNA of the CDR3 is TGCACCAGCAGCTTGGCCGGAAACACTGAAGCTTTCTTT.

This clone appeared many times. The V call is TRBV18, the J call TRBJ2-1, with 8 bases fitting TRBD1. The trim removed 4 bases at V and 8 bases at J, leaving 4 bases unmatched. Germline V gene lookup returns CDR1 KGHSH and CDR2 LQKENI. The CDR3 has 13 residues. The CDR3 region has the DNA TGTGCCAGCTCACGGACAGGGTTGGATGAGCAGTTCTTC. Protein: CASSRTGLDEQFF.

The chain joins TRBV11-2 to TRBJ1-2; possibly TRBD1 for D (5 bases). This CDR3 is built from 16 residues. Trimming cost V 1 base and J 3 bases, with 15 bases left between them. Germline CDR1 SGHAT, CDR2 FQNNGV. This CDR3 reads CASSLGRITGDYGYTF. In DNA, the CDR3 is TGTGCCAGCAGCTTAGGGAGGATAACGGGGGACTATGGCTACACCTTC.

This clone was seen at least ten times. The rearrangement uses TRBV12-3 or TRBV12-4 and TRBJ2-5, with TRBD1 identical over 9 bases. The junction had 4 bases not matched to a gene; V was cut back by 2 bases and J by 6 bases. The CDR3 has 14 amino acids. The CDR3 sequence is CASSLLGTGKTQYF. For the CDR3, the DNA is TGTGCCAGCAGTTTATTAGGGACAGGGAAGACCCAGTACTTC.

This clone was counted only a few times. This chain uses TRBV12-3 or TRBV12-4 with TRBJ1-5; tentative D call: TRBD1 (5 bases). CDR3 length: 14 amino acids. V lost 2 bases and J 7 bases, leaving 12 bases between the germline ends. CDR3 sequence (DNA): TGTGCCAGCAGTTTACGTGGGGCACGACAGCCCCAGCATTTT. Amino acid sequence: CASSLRGARQPQHF.

This clone ranks as large. V gene TRBV6-5 combines with J gene TRBJ2-7, with 8 bases fitting TRBD1. Germline CDR1 and CDR2: MNHEY and SVGAGI. Trimming took 0 bases from V and 4 from J; bases not matched to a gene: 2. The CDR3 is 14 amino acids. The CDR3: CASSYSTGGYEQYF. CDR3 DNA: TGTGCCAGCAGTTACTCAACAGGGGGTTACGAGCAGTACTTC.

This clone occurred many times. The chain combines TRBV10-1 with TRBJ1-2, with D tentatively TRBD1 (6 bases). Germline loops: CDR1 WNHNN, CDR2 SYGVQD (reference sequence). The ends were cut back, 10 bases at V and 0 bases at J, with 27 bases in the middle. The CDR3 runs to 18 residues. DNA for the CDR3: TGCGCCACCCCACCACCAGGGGCCAGGGAAACTCCTAACTATGGCTACACCTTC. It specifies CATPPPGARETPNYGYTF.

The V call is TRBV30, the J call TRBJ1-2, with TRBD1 as a possible D gene (5 bases). Per germline, CDR1 GTSNPN and CDR2 SVGIG (reference sequence). This CDR3 has 13 residues. V lost 3 bases and J 3 bases, leaving 11 bases between the germline ends. CDR3 nucleotide sequence: TGTGCCTGGAGCTGGGGAGGGGACTATGGCTACACCTTC. Its protein product is CAWSWGGDYGYTF. The entire variable domain, with the rest obtained from reference TRBV30 and TRBJ1-2, is as follows: SQTIHQWPATLVQPVGSPLSLECTVEGTSNPNLYWYRQAAGRGLQLLFYSVGIGQISSEVPQNLSASRPQDRQFILSSKKLLLSDSGFYLCAWSWGGDYGYTFGSGTRLTVV.

At least ten counts were recorded for this clone. The chain joins TRBV12-3 or TRBV12-4 to TRBJ1-2; D gene uncertain. CDR3 length: 15 amino acids. V lost 6 bases, J lost 9 bases, and 23 bases lay in between. CDR3 protein: CASRSPDIGHPRYTF. The CDR3 bases are TGTGCCAGCAGGTCCCCCGACATAGGGCACCCCCGCTACACCTTC.

This clone has at least ten counts. A much more abundant neighbour one base away suggests this may be a read error. The chain couples TRBV6-1 to TRBJ1-6, with D perhaps TRBD1 (5 bases). V was pared by 4 bases and J by 8 bases, with 12 bases between. CDR3 size: 14 residues. In germline, CDR1 is MNHNS, CDR2 SASEGT. CDR3 loop: CASSAPGPHSPLHF. CDR3 DNA: TGTGCCAGCAGTGCCCCGGGACCGCATTCACCCCTCCACTTT.

By its share, this clone is medium-sized (0.01 to 0.1%). This chain connects TRBV5-1 to TRBJ1-6, with D hard to call. V gave up 3 bases and J gave up 3 bases, with 10 bases separating them. The CDR3 runs 15 residues. Germline CDR1 SGHRS, CDR2 YFSETQ. In nucleotides, the CDR3 is TGCGCCAGCAGCTCACAGAACCTCTATAATTCACCCCTCCACTTT. Its translation: CASSSQNLYNSPLHF.

This clone was counted at least ten times. This chain links TRBV10-1 with TRBJ1-1; unclear D gene. The CDR3 is made up of 10 amino acids. V gave up 3 bases and J gave up 4 bases, with 0 bases separating them. Per germline, CDR1 WNHNN and CDR2 SYGVQD (reference sequence). CDR3 in amino acids: CASSDTEAFF. The DNA of the CDR3 is TGCGCCAGCAGTGACACTGAAGCTTTCTTT.

This clone was detected ten times or more. The V and J genes are TRBV2 and TRBJ2-5; TRBD2 is a possible D gene (7 bases). V was cut by 3 bases and J by 4 bases, with 18 bases left in between. The germline V gene has CDR1 SNHLY and CDR2 FYNNEI. The CDR3 extends over 16 amino acids. The CDR3 DNA reads TGTGCCAGCAGTGACCGTCGGGGGGCCCTTATAGAGACCCAGTACTTC. Its translation is CASSDRRGALIETQYF.

This clone was counted ten times or more. The chain recombines TRBV11-3 with TRBJ1-1; a weak D match, TRBD1 (6 bases). The CDR3 loop spans 12 amino acids. Trimming took 5 bases from V and 7 from J, leaving 11 bases between them. Germline loops: CDR1 SGHNT, CDR2 YENEEA. This chain's CDR3 is CASSRSGVEAFF. CDR3 nucleotide sequence: TGTGCCAGCAGCCGGTCAGGGGTTGAAGCTTTCTTT.

On this clone itself: One junction end disagrees with the germline gene, perhaps due to a read error. J is TRBJ2-1 and V is TRBV10-2; D perhaps matches TRBD2 (6 bases). Germline V CDR1 and CDR2: WSHSY, SAAADI. This CDR3 has 15 residues. The CDR3 DNA is TGCGCCAGCGGGGAATACGGGGGAGCCCACAATGGGCAGTTCTTC. Its translation: CASGEYGGAHNGQFF.

In this sample, this clone turned up many times. This chain connects TRBV27 to TRBJ1-5; D gene uncertain. CDR1 and CDR2 (germline): MNHEY, SMNVEV (reference sequence). CDR3 length: 12 residues. The V and J ends lost 9 bases and 2 bases respectively, with 8 bases between them. In DNA, the CDR3 is TGTGCCAGTAGGGAAGGCAATCAGCCCCAGCATTTT. This translates into CASREGNQPQHF.

The chain employs TRBV5-1 and TRBJ2-7; D could derive from TRBD1 or TRBD2 (5 bases each). Germline CDR1 SGHRS, CDR2 YFSETQ. This CDR3 has 14 residues. Trimming took 1 base from V and 3 from J, leaving 11 bases between them. Written as DNA, the CDR3 is TGCGCCAGCAGCTTGCGGCCAGGGAGCTACGAGCAGTACTTC. Its translation: CASSLRPGSYEQYF.

This clone is medium-sized within its sample. The V and J genes are TRBV19 and TRBJ1-1, with no clear D. V was shortened by 5 bases and J by 1 base, with 8 bases between the two germline ends. CDR1 is LNHDA, CDR2 SQIVND, per germline (reference sequence). The CDR3 runs 13 residues. CDR3 nucleotides: TGTGCCAGTAGTCTACTACAGAACACTGAAGCTTTCTTT. It translates to CASSLLQNTEAFF.

This clone was counted ten times or more. The chain recombines TRBV18 with TRBJ2-2; D unresolved. This CDR3 spans 15 amino acids. V lost 3 bases, J lost 0 bases, and 8 bases lay in between. The V gene's germline CDR1 is KGHSH and CDR2 LQKENI. DNA for the CDR3: TGTGCCAGCTCACCGATCGGCGCGAACACCGGGGAGCTGTTTTTT. It encodes CASSPIGANTGELFF. The full variable domain, its missing parts supplied by reference TRBV18 and TRBJ2-2, is NAGVMQNPRHLVRRRGQEARLRCSPMKGHSHVYWYRQLPEEGLKFMVYLQKENIIDESGMPKERFSAEFPKEGPSILRIQQVVRGDSAAYFCASSPIGANTGELFFGEGSRLTVL.

The chain couples TRBV5-6 to TRBJ2-7, with 7 nucleotides matching TRBD2. Germline V lookup: CDR1 SGHDT, CDR2 YYEEEE. V lost 0 bases, J lost 3 bases, and 6 bases stayed unmatched. CDR3 size: 15 residues. CDR3 in amino acids: CASSLGEGSFYEQYV. In DNA form, the CDR3 reads TGTGCCAGCAGCTTGGGGGAGGGATCTTTCTACGAGCAGTACGTC.

This clone is labeled as medium-sized. The J gene is TRBJ1-1, the V gene TRBV11-3, with D unclear. CDR1 and CDR2 from the germline V gene are SGHNT and YENEEA. This CDR3 has 13 amino acids. The V gene lost 0 bases and the J gene lost 3 bases, with 5 bases spanning the gap. CDR3 sequence (DNA): TGTGCCAGCAGCTTAGAGGCGGACACTGAAGCTTTCTTT. Translation gives CASSLEADTEAFF.

By share, this clone counts as medium-sized (0.01 to 0.1%). CDR3 sequence (DNA): TGCAGTGCCTCGGGAGGGGGCGCGGGTGGCTACACCTTC. The encoded protein is CSASGGGAGGYTF. This sequence joins TRBV20-1 and TRBJ1-2; 7 nucleotides align to TRBD1. Germline CDR1 is DFQATT and CDR2 is SNEGSKA (reference sequence). V lost 6 bases and J lost 7; bases outside the gene matches: 11. The CDR3 runs to 13 residues.

There are many counts of this clone. The V gene is TRBV20-1, the J gene TRBJ2-3; D may correspond to TRBD1 or TRBD2 (5 bases each). In germline, CDR1 is DFQATT, CDR2 SNEGSKA (reference sequence). The CDR3 totals 13 residues. The V and J ends lost 0 bases and 7 bases respectively, with 11 bases between them. The CDR3: CSAREADTHTQYF. The CDR3 DNA reads as TGCAGTGCTAGAGAAGCGGACACTCATACGCAGTATTTT.

V is TRBV24-1 and J is TRBJ2-3; 8 bases are shared with TRBD2. This CDR3 is built from 16 residues. The germline V gene encodes CDR1 KGHDR and CDR2 SFDVKD. The J segment lost 2 bases and the V segment lost 2 bases, leaving 5 bases of the junction unmatched. The DNA of the CDR3 is TGTGCCACCAGTGATTGGGGACTAGAAAACACAGATACGCAGTATTTT. The encoded protein is CATSDWGLENTDTQYF.

A word on this clone: This may be a read error: a much more frequent sequence differs by one nucleotide. The rearrangement uses TRBV19 and TRBJ2-5, with TRBD2 matching over 16 bases. V was clipped by 4 bases and J by 5 bases; unmatched bases: 4. The V gene's germline CDR1 is LNHDA and CDR2 SQIVND (reference sequence). The CDR3 runs to 16 residues. DNA of the CDR3: TGTGCCAGTAGTACGGGACTAGCGGGGGGGTTGGAGACCCAGTACTTC. Its translation: CASSTGLAGGLETQYF.

This clone was detected ten times or more. The chain employs TRBV27 and TRBJ2-1; 10 positions agree with TRBD1. CDR3 length: 15 amino acids. With 2 bases clipped from V and 3 bases from J, the junction kept 1 base outside the gene matches. Germline V gives CDR1 MNHEY, CDR2 SMNVEV (reference sequence). CDR3 region: CASSLGTGDYNEQFF. CDR3 DNA sequence: TGTGCCAGCAGTTTAGGGACAGGGGACTACAATGAGCAGTTCTTC.

This clone is termed medium-sized (0.01 to 0.1%). This chain joins TRBV7-6 and TRBJ2-1; D gene uncertain. Trimming shortened V by 1 base and J by 15 bases, and 16 bases separated the two germline ends. The CDR3 runs 13 residues. Germline CDR1 and CDR2: SGHVS and FNYEAQ. The CDR3 nucleotides are TGTGCCAGCAGCTTAGGGCCCTTAGGGTCCAGGTTCTTC. Protein product: CASSLGPLGSRFF.